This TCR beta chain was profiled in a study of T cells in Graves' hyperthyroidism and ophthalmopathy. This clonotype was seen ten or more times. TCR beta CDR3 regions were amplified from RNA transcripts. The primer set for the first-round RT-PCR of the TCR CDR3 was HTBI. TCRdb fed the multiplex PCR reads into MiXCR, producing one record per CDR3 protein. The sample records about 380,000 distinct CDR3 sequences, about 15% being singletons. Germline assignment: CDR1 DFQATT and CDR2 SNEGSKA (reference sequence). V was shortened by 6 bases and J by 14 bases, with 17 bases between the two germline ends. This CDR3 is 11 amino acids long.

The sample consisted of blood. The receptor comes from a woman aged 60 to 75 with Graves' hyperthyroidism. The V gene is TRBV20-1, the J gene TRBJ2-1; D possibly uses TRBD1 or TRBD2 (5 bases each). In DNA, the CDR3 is TGCAGTGCCCCCTTGGGGGAGAAGGAGTTCTTC. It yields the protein CSAPLGEKEFF.